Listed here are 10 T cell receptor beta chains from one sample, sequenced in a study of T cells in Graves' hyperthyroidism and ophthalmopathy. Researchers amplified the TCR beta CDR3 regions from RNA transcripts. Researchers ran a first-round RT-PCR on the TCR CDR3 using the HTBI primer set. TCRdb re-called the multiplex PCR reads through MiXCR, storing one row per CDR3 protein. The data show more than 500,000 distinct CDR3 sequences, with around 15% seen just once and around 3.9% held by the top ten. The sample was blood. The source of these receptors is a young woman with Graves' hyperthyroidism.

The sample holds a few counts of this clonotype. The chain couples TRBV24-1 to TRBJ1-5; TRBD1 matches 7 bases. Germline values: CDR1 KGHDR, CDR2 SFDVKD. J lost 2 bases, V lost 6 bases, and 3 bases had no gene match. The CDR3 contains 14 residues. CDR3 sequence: CATSTTGGNQPQHF. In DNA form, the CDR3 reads TGTGCCACCAGTACTACAGGGGGCAATCAGCCCCAGCATTTT.

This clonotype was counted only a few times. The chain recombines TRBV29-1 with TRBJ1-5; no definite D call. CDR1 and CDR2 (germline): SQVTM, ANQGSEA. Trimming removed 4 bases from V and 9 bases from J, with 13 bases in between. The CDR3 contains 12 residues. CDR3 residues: CSVGAPGGPQHF. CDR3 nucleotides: TGCAGCGTTGGGGCACCAGGTGGGCCCCAGCATTTT.

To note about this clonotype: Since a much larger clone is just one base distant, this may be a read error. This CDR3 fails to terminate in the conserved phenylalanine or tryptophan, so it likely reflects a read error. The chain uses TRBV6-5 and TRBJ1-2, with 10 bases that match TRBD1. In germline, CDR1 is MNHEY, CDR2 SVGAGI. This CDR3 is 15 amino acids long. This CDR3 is CASSDSGTGDYGYTS. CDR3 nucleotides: TGTGCCAGCAGTGACTCCGGGACAGGGGATTATGGCTACACCTCC.

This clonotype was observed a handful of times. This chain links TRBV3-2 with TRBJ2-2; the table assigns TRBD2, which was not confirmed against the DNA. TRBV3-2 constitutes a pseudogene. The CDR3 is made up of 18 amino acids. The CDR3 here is CARGQGSSGGTTPGELFF. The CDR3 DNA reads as TGTGCCCGAGGCCAGGGGTCTAGTGGTGGGACTACTCCCGGGGAGCTGTTTTTT.

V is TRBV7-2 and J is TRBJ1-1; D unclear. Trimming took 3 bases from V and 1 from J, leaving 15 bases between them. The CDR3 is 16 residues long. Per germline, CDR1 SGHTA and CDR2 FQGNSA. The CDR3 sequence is CASSLNRPGENTEAFF. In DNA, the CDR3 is TGTGCCAGCAGCTTGAACCGCCCCGGAGAGAACACTGAAGCTTTCTTT.

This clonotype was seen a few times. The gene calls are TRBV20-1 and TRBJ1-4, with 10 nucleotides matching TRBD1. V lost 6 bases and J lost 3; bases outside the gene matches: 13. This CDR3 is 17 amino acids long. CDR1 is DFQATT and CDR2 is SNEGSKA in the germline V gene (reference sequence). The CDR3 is CSARIGTGVLANEKLFF. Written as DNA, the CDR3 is TGCAGTGCCAGAATAGGGACAGGGGTTTTGGCTAATGAAAAACTGTTTTTT.

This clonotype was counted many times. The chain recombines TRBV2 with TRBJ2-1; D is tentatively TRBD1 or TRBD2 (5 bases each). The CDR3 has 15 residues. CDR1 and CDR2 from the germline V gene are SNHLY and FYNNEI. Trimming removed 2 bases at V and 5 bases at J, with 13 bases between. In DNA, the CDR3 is TGTGCCAGCAGTGAAAATCCGGGACCGGACAATGAGCAGTTCTTC. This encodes CASSENPGPDNEQFF.

CDR3 region: CASSISGRAREQFF. CDR3 DNA: TGTGCCAGCAGTATCAGCGGGAGGGCCCGTGAGCAGTTCTTC. The gene calls are TRBV2 and TRBJ2-1, with 10 bases aligning to TRBD2. CDR1 and CDR2 from the germline V gene are SNHLY and FYNNEI. Losses at the gene ends were 5 bases for V and 9 bases for J; bases not matched to a gene: 7. The CDR3 runs to 14 residues.

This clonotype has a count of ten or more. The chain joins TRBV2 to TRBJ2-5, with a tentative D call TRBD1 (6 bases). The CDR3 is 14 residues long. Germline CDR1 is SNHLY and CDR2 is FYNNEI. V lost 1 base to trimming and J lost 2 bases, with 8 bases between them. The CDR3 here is CASSEERGQETQYF. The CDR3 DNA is TGTGCCAGCAGTGAAGAGAGGGGGCAAGAGACCCAGTACTTC.

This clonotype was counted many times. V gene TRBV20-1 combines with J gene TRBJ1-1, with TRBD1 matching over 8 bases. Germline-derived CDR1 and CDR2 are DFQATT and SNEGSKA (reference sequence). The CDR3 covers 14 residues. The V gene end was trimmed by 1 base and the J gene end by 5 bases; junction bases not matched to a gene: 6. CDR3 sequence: CSARAGGAGTEAFF. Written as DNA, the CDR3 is TGCAGTGCTAGAGCAGGGGGCGCGGGTACTGAAGCTTTCTTT.